This T cell receptor beta chain originates from a study of metastatic and nonmetastatic thyroid tumors. Nobody among the patients had been given any treatment before thyroid surgery. This clone has ten or more counts. Trimming removed 6 bases at V and 3 bases at J, with 11 bases between. Germline CDR1 is MRHNA and CDR2 is SNTAGT. CDR3 length: 14 amino acids. TCRdb re-called clones from the PCR reads using MiXCR. The sample carries over 30,000 clones, around 7% recorded once. Input material: blood. The rearrangement joins TRBV6-4 to TRBJ2-2; D unclear. The sequence came from a female donor with papillary thyroid cancer or a benign thyroid nodule (not recorded which). Some clones in this sample may be carry-over from other donors' samples. CDR3: CASRTEHHTGELFF. Written as DNA, the CDR3 is TGTGCCAGCAGGACGGAACATCACACCGGGGAGCTGTTTTTT.